This TCR beta chain stems from a study of blood T cell repertoires in COVID-19. Study-level background: Samples of COVID-19 (acute and convalescent) were obtained from the United States, Italy and Spain. Sources were T cells, B-cell-depleted T cells, or PBMCs; the material itself was cDNA or gDNA.

As handled by the study authors: How many nucleated cells were present was estimated from reference gene primer amplification. Here immunoSEQ multiplex PCR was the method, and the copy in TCRdb shows in-frame clones only, minus some. That table furnishes V, J and clone size, whereas the DNA furnished D and trimming. Counted here are 80,000 to 100,000 clones, more than 65% occurring once; the ten biggest clones make up 4.4%. The germline CDR1 and CDR2 sequences are MRHNA and SNTAGT. The V end lost 6 bases, the J end lost 2 bases, and 10 bases lay between the germline ends. CDR3 length equals 14 residues.

The sequence was obtained from a man in his sixties with acute or convalescent COVID-19. Material for sequencing was peripheral blood. V and J are TRBV6-4 and TRBJ2-2; a possible D gene is TRBD2 (5 bases). The CDR3 region is CASRNSGNTGELFF. CDR3 nucleotide sequence: TGTGCCAGCAGAAACAGCGGAAACACCGGGGAGCTGTTTTTT.